This entry lists 14 T cell receptor beta chains sequenced from one sample in a study of identical twins (dated by TCRdb to 2016 to 2018). Library creation used 5' RACE. TCRdb lists the instrument as Illumina HiSeq 2000. Using fastp trimming at Q25 and MiXCR clonotype assembly, TCRdb reanalyzed the public sequencing data and kept in-frame beta chains. Under each unique CDR3 protein, matching rows form one entry showing the most common genes and DNA. Within this sample are 1.5 million to 2 million distinct CDR3 sequences, with 32% of them counted one time only. Of the sample, about 0.27% is held by the ten largest clones. Sequencing was done on a sample of cord blood. Every receptor here comes from a newborn girl in good health.

In this sample, this clonotype turned up once. The chain joins TRBV7-9 to TRBJ2-5; 9 bases agree with TRBD2. The end of the DNA fits TRBJ2-7 better, so the J call may be wrong. Germline V lookup: CDR1 SEHNR, CDR2 FQNEAQ (reference sequence). The CDR3 runs to 13 residues. CDR3 DNA sequence: TGTGCCAGCAGCTTGACGGGACTAGCCGAGCAGTACTTC. The encoded protein is CASSLTGLAEQYF.

This clonotype was observed a few times. This chain links TRBV4-1 with TRBJ1-1; 8 nucleotides agree with TRBD1. Germline CDR1 and CDR2: MGHRA and YSYEKL. This CDR3 contains 13 residues. V shed 6 bases and J 7 bases; nucleotides not matched to a gene: 7. CDR3 sequence reads: CASRGTGGDEAFF. CDR3 sequence (DNA): TGCGCCAGCAGGGGCACAGGGGGGGATGAAGCTTTCTTT.

This clonotype has just a few counts. The chain carries TRBV20-1 and TRBJ1-2, with unresolved D. Germline lookup yields CDR1 DFQATT and CDR2 SNEGSKA (reference sequence). There are 13 residues in the CDR3. V lost 3 bases, J lost 4 bases, and 12 bases lay in between. DNA for the CDR3: TGCAGTGCTAGTGATTCAGGAAGCTATGGCTACACCTTC. Translating it yields CSASDSGSYGYTF.

This chain connects TRBV20-1 to TRBJ1-5; no clear D. In germline, CDR1 is DFQATT, CDR2 SNEGSKA (reference sequence). V was clipped by 4 bases and J by 3 bases, with 10 bases between them. The CDR3 extends over 13 amino acids. CDR3 loop: CSAKQSPNQPQHF. DNA for the CDR3: TGCAGTGCTAAACAGAGCCCCAATCAGCCCCAGCATTTT.

The chain carries TRBV21-1 and TRBJ1-4; the D call of TRBD1 is as the table states it, not checked on the DNA. TRBV21-1 is recorded as a pseudogene. The CDR3 runs to 17 residues. CDR3 sequence: CASSKADRGATNEKLFF. In DNA, the CDR3 is TGTGCCAGCAGCAAAGCAGACAGGGGGGCAACTAATGAAAAACTGTTTTTT.

The chain couples TRBV10-3 to TRBJ2-1, with D unclear. Germline V CDR1 and CDR2: ENHRY, SYGVKD. CDR3 length: 13 residues. Trimming pared 4 bases from V and 5 bases from J, leaving 9 bases between. In DNA form, the CDR3 reads TGTGCCATCAGTGGCCACAGCGACAATGAGCAGTTCTTC. This encodes CAISGHSDNEQFF.

This clonotype was observed many times. This chain uses TRBV29-1 with TRBJ2-7; TRBD2 matches at 10 bases. The germline CDR1 and CDR2 sequences are SQVTM and ANQGSEA. The CDR3 spans 13 residues. Germline trimming cut 4 bases from V and 3 bases from J; bases unmatched to any gene: 3. The CDR3 region has the DNA TGCAGCGTTGCTAGCGGGGGTTACTACGAGCAGTACTTC. Amino acids: CSVASGGYYEQYF.

Points on this clonotype: At one of its ends the junction is not consistent with the germline gene, which may arise from a read error. The chain combines TRBV5-1 with TRBJ1-6, with TRBD1 matching over 11 bases. Germline CDR1 reads SGHRS; CDR2 reads YFSETQ. This CDR3 contains 16 residues. The CDR3 coding sequence is TGCGCCAGCAGTCGGACAGGGGGCGATTATAATTTACCCCTCCACTTT. Translation gives CASSRTGGDYNLPLHF.

The chain uses TRBV4-1 and TRBJ2-7; TRBD1 matches 10 bases. The germline V gene encodes CDR1 MGHRA and CDR2 YSYEKL. The CDR3 covers 17 residues. The V segment lost 3 bases and the J segment 1 base; nucleotides outside the gene matches: 9. Here the CDR3 DNA reads TGCGCCAGCAGCCAGATCGACAGGGGGCGGAAGTCCTACGAGCAGTACTTC. Translated: CASSQIDRGRKSYEQYF.

The V call is TRBV6-6, the J call TRBJ1-1, with D possibly TRBD1 on 5 matching bases. CDR1 is MNHNY and CDR2 is SVGAGI in the germline V gene (reference sequence). The CDR3 is made up of 14 amino acids. V lost 2 bases, J lost 2 bases, and 9 bases lay in between. The CDR3 region is CASSYMWGNTEAFF. In DNA form, the CDR3 reads TGTGCCAGCAGTTACATGTGGGGCAACACTGAAGCTTTCTTT.

The chain uses TRBV20-1 and TRBJ2-1; 8 positions agree with TRBD2. The CDR3 loop spans 15 amino acids. V lost 5 bases, J lost 1 base, and 7 bases stayed unmatched. CDR1 and CDR2 from the germline V gene are DFQATT and SNEGSKA (reference sequence). The CDR3 nucleotides are TGCAGTGCTCGTCAGCGGGAGTGGTCCTACAATGAGCAGTTCTTC. Protein product: CSARQREWSYNEQFF.

This clonotype was seen a few times. V usage is TRBV20-1 and J usage is TRBJ2-7; 12 bases map to TRBD2. Germline assignment: CDR1 DFQATT and CDR2 SNEGSKA (reference sequence). The CDR3 has 15 residues. V dropped 3 bases and J dropped 2; count of bases not matched to a gene: 5. The CDR3 loop is CSARTSGRRTYEQYF. Here the CDR3 DNA reads TGCAGTGCTAGGACTAGCGGGAGAAGAACCTACGAGCAGTACTTC.

In this sample, this clonotype turned up a few times. The chain employs TRBV7-9 and TRBJ1-1; a possible D gene is TRBD1 (6 bases). CDR1 and CDR2 (germline): SEHNR, FQNEAQ (reference sequence). Trimming left V 0 bases short and J 6 bases short, with 14 bases between. The CDR3 covers 15 residues. Written as DNA, the CDR3 is TGTGCCAGCAGCTTAGCGAGGTGGACAGCGGCTGAAGCTTTCTTT. Translated: CASSLARWTAAEAFF.

At least ten counts were recorded for this clonotype. This sequence joins TRBV5-6 and TRBJ2-3; TRBD2 matches 12 bases. Germline CDR1 reads SGHDT; CDR2 reads YYEEEE. The CDR3 length is 15 residues. The trim removed 4 bases at V and 6 bases at J, leaving 6 bases unmatched. The CDR3 here is CASSKGLAGRDTQYF. DNA of the CDR3: TGTGCCAGCAGCAAAGGACTAGCGGGACGGGATACGCAGTATTTT.